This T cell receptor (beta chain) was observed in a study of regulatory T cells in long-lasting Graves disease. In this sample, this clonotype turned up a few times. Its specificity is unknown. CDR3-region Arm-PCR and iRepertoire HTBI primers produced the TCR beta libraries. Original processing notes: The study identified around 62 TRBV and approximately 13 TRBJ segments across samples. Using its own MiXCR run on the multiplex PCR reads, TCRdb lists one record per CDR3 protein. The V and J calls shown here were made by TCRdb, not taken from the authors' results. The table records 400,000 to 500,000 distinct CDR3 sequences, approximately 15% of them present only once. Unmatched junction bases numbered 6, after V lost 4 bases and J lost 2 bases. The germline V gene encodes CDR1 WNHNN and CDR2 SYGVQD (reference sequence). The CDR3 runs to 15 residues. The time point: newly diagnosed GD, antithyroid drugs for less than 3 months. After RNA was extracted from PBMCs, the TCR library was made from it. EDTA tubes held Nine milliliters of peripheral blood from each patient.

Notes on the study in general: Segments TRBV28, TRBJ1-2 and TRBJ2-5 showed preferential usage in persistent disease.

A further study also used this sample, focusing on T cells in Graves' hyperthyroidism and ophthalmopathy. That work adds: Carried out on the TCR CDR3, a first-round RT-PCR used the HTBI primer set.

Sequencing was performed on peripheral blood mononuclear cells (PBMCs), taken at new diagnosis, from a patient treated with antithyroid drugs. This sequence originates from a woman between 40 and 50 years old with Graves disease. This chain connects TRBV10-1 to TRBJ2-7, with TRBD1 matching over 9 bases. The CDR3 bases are TGCGCCAGCAGTGGCTCCGGGACAGGGACCTACGAGCAGTACTTC. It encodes CASSGSGTGTYEQYF.